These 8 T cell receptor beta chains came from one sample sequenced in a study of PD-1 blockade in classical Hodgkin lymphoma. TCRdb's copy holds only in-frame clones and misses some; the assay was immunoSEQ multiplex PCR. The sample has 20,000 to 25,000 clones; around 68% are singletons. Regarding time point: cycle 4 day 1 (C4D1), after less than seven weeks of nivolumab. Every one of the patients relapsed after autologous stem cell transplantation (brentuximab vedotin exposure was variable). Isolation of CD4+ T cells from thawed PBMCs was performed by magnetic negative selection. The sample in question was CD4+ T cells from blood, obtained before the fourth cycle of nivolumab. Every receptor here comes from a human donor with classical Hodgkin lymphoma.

The CDR3 sequence: CATSRIIPGNEKLFF. For the CDR3, the DNA is TGTGCCACCAGCAGGATTATCCCGGGTAATGAAAAACTGTTTTTT. The chain employs TRBV15 and TRBJ1-4; no definite D call. Trimming cost V 3 bases and J 4 bases, with 12 bases left between them. The CDR3 loop spans 15 amino acids. Germline CDR1 is LNHNV and CDR2 is YYDKDF (reference sequence).

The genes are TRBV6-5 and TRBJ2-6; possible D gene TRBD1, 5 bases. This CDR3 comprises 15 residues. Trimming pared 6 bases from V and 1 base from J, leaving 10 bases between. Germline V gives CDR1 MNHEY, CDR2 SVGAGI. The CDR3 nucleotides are TGTGCCAGCAGCACGACAGCGTCTGGGGCCAACGTCCTGACTTTC. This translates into CASSTTASGANVLTF.

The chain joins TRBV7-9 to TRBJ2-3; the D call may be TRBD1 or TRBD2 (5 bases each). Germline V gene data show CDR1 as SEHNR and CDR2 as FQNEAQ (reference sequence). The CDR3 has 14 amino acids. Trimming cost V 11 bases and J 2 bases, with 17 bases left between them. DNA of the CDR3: TGTGCCGGGGCATCGGGACCAACCACAGATACGCAGTATTTT. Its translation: CAGASGPTTDTQYF.

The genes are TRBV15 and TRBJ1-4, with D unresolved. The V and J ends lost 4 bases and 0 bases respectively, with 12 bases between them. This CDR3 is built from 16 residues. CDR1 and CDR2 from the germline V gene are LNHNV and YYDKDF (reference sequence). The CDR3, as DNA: TGTGCCACCAGCAAGGACGGCAGCGCAACTAATGAAAAACTGTTTTTT. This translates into CATSKDGSATNEKLFF.

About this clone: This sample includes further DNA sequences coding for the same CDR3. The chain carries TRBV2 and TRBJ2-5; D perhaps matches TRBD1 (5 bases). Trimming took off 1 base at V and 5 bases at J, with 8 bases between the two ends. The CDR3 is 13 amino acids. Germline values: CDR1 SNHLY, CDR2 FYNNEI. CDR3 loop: CASSEVYRETQYF. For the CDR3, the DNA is TGTGCCAGCAGTGAAGTGTACAGGGAGACCCAGTACTTC.

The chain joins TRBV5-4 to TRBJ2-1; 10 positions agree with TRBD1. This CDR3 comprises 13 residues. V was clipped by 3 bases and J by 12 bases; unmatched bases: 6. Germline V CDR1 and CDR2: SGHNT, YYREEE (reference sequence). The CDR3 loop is CASSSPRTGGQFF. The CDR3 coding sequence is TGTGCCAGCAGCTCGCCACGGACAGGGGGGCAGTTCTTC.

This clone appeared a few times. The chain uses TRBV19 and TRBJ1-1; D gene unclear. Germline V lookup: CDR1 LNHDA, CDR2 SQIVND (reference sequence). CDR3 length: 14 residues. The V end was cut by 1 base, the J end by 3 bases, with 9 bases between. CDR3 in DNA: TGTGCCAGTAGTATAGGGTTTTATGACACTGAAGCTTTCTTT. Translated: CASSIGFYDTEAFF.

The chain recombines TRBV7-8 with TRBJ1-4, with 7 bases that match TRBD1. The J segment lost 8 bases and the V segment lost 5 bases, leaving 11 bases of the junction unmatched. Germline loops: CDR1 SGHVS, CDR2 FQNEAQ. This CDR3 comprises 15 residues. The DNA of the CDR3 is TGTGCCAGCAGCCAATTCAGGGGGACTGGAGAAAAACTGTTTTTT. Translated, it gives CASSQFRGTGEKLFF.